The 28 T cell receptor beta chains presented below share a single source sample, sequenced in a study of brain T cells in children with intractable seizures. Sequencing used immunoSEQ multiplex PCR; TCRdb keeps in-frame clones, though not all of them. The sample carries under 400,000 clones, over 85% recorded once. Time point noted: blood from clinic visit 5 months post-surgery; TSC patient then seizure free. Here the sequenced sample was peripheral blood, taken about 5 months after surgery. These receptors all stem from a boy under two years old with tuberous sclerosis and intractable seizures.

This clone has only one observation. J is TRBJ2-2 and V is TRBV4-1; 7 bases line up with TRBD1. This CDR3 has 17 residues. The germline CDR1 and CDR2 sequences are MGHRA and YSYEKL. V shed 2 bases and J 0 bases; nucleotides not matched to a gene: 6. CDR3 amino acids: CASSQYRGATNTGELFF. CDR3 DNA: TGCGCCAGCAGCCAATACAGGGGCGCCACGAACACCGGGGAGCTGTTTTTT.

The J gene is TRBJ2-7, the V gene TRBV4-2; no clear D gene. The CDR3 has 17 amino acids. V was cut by 1 base and J by 4 bases, with 20 bases left in between. CDR1 and CDR2 from the germline V gene are LGHNA and YNFKEQ. The CDR3, as DNA: TGTGCCAGCAGCCAAGGAGTAGCTAAGTCTACGGTTTACGAGCAGTACTTC. This encodes CASSQGVAKSTVYEQYF.

With respect to this clone: The sample has other DNA sequences that encode this CDR3 too. The gene calls are TRBV5-1 and TRBJ2-2; D uncertain. CDR1 and CDR2 from the germline V gene are SGHRS and YFSETQ. V was cut by 0 bases and J by 0 bases, with 6 bases left in between. The CDR3 covers 15 residues. The CDR3 is CASSLDGPNTGELFF. The CDR3 DNA sequence: TGCGCCAGCAGCTTGGATGGCCCGAACACCGGGGAGCTGTTTTTT.

V is TRBV10-3 and J is TRBJ2-3; 14 bases are a match to TRBD2. The CDR3 spans 20 residues. CDR1 is ENHRY and CDR2 is SYGVKD in the germline V gene. V lost 5 bases and J lost 1; bases outside the gene matches: 14. CDR3 loop: CAISQNRLAGGKMGTDTQYF. The CDR3 DNA is TGTGCCATCAGTCAGAATCGACTAGCGGGGGGGAAGATGGGCACAGATACGCAGTATTTT.

This clone was found once. This sequence joins TRBV5-1 and TRBJ2-7; D remains unclear. Per the germline V gene, CDR1 is SGHRS and CDR2 is YFSETQ. V shed 0 bases and J shed 0 bases, with 7 bases lying between them. The CDR3 loop spans 14 amino acids. CDR3 bases: TGCGCCAGCAGCTTGGAGCCGAGCTCCTACGAGCAGTACTTC. Residues: CASSLEPSSYEQYF.

This chain uses TRBV18 with TRBJ1-3; D remains unclear. The CDR3 runs to 17 residues. From germline, CDR1 is KGHSH and CDR2 LQKENI. V dropped 0 bases and J dropped 0 bases, with 12 bases sitting between them. The CDR3 nucleotides read TGTGCCAGCTCACCACCCAGGTTCCCTAGCTCTGGAAACACCATATATTTT. It specifies CASSPPRFPSSGNTIYF.

J is TRBJ1-2 and V is TRBV4-2, with unresolved D. Trimming took off 0 bases at V and 0 bases at J, with 8 bases between the two ends. Germline V lookup: CDR1 LGHNA, CDR2 YNFKEQ. The CDR3 extends over 15 amino acids. The chain's CDR3 is CASSQEVHTNYGYTF. The CDR3 DNA reads as TGTGCCAGCAGCCAAGAAGTTCACACTAACTATGGCTACACCTTC.

The rearrangement joins TRBV6-6 to TRBJ2-1, with 11 bases aligning to TRBD2. With V trimmed by 5 bases and J by 7 bases, 7 bases remained unmatched. This CDR3 is built from 15 residues. Germline V gene data show CDR1 as MNHNY and CDR2 as SVGAGI (reference sequence). As DNA, the CDR3 is TGTGCCAGCAGTCCCTTTAGCGGGAGGGCGAATGAGCAGTTCTTC. Translating gives CASSPFSGRANEQFF.

V usage is TRBV30 and J usage is TRBJ2-1; no clear D gene. CDR3 length: 14 amino acids. V was pared by 1 base and J by 4 bases, with 11 bases between. Germline loops: CDR1 GTSNPN, CDR2 SVGIG (reference sequence). The DNA of the CDR3 is TGTGCCTGGAGTGGGGCCGCGAATTACAATGAGCAGTTCTTC. Translated: CAWSGAANYNEQFF.

The gene calls are TRBV11-2 and TRBJ1-6, with a tentative D call TRBD1 (6 bases). V lost 4 bases, J lost 9 bases, and 13 bases lay in between. The germline gives CDR1 SGHAT, CDR2 FQNNGV. CDR3 length: 14 amino acids. The CDR3 coding sequence is TGTGCCAGCAGCTCCAGACAGGCCGGTTCACCCCTCCACTTT. Amino acid sequence: CASSSRQAGSPLHF.

The chain is built from TRBV25-1 and TRBJ2-1, with 7 bases lining up with TRBD2. V shed 2 bases, J shed 4 bases, and the junction held 8 bases outside the gene matches. Germline values: CDR1 MGHDK, CDR2 SYGVNS. The CDR3 is 16 amino acids. The CDR3 DNA reads as TGTGCCAGCAGTGAAAGTGTTAGCGGGCCTTACAATGAGCAGTTCTTC. Translating it yields CASSESVSGPYNEQFF.

This clone appeared once. V gene TRBV7-3 combines with J gene TRBJ2-1; 10 positions agree with TRBD1. The CDR3 runs to 15 residues. V was pared by 2 bases and J by 8 bases, with 6 bases of the junction left unmatched. Germline V gives CDR1 SGHTA, CDR2 FQGTGA. The CDR3 loop reads CASSLGTGVVYEQFF. The CDR3 DNA is TGTGCCAGCAGCTTAGGGACAGGGGTTGTGTATGAGCAGTTCTTC.

The CDR3 DNA follows: TGCGCCAGCAGTGAGTCCACAGGGGCGGACGAGCAGTACTTC. This encodes CASSESTGADEQYF. The chain links TRBV10-2 to TRBJ2-7; 7 positions match TRBD1. After removal of 0 bases from V and 5 bases from J, the junction contained 4 bases not matched to a gene. From germline, CDR1 is WSHSY and CDR2 SAAADI. The CDR3 loop spans 14 amino acids.

The chain recombines TRBV28 with TRBJ2-5; a weak D match, TRBD1 (6 bases). The CDR3 loop spans 14 amino acids. Germline lookup yields CDR1 MDHEN and CDR2 SYDVKM. The V end lost 4 bases, the J end lost 7 bases, and 16 bases lay between the germline ends. DNA for the CDR3: TGTGCCAGCAGTTGGGACACCGGCCGAGGGACCCAGTACTTC. Protein product: CASSWDTGRGTQYF. The full variable domain, in which reference TRBV28 and TRBJ2-5 provide the parts outside the CDR3, is DVKVTQSSRYLVKRTGEKVFLECVQDMDHENMFWYRQDPGLGLRLIYFSYDVKMKEKGDIPEGYSVSREKKERFSLILESASTNQTSMYLCASSWDTGRGTQYFGPGTRLLVL.

The chain uses TRBV7-8 and TRBJ1-6; D might be TRBD1 (6 bases). Deletions cut 5 bases from V and 7 bases from J, with 12 bases between. This CDR3 comprises 14 residues. Per the germline V gene, CDR1 is SGHVS and CDR2 is FQNEAQ. The CDR3 DNA is TGTGCCAGCAGCCCCCAGGGGAAGAATTCACCCCTCCACTTT. Translation gives CASSPQGKNSPLHF.

The chain combines TRBV11-3 with TRBJ2-3, with 11 bases that match TRBD2. The CDR3 is made up of 16 amino acids. V lost 5 bases to trimming and J lost 6 bases; unmatched junction nucleotides: 10. Germline V gives CDR1 SGHNT, CDR2 YENEEA. The CDR3 loop is CASSPWTSGSGDTQYF. DNA of the CDR3: TGTGCCAGCAGCCCATGGACTAGCGGGTCTGGGGATACGCAGTATTTT.

The chain uses TRBV6-1 and TRBJ1-2; TRBD1 agrees at 11 bases. Germline CDR1 is MNHNS and CDR2 is SASEGT. The length of the CDR3 is 17 residues. V lost 2 bases and J lost 4; bases outside the gene matches: 9. The CDR3 region has the DNA TGTGCCAGCAGTGAATTCGTACGGGACAGGGGGATCTATGGCTACACCTTC. This codes for CASSEFVRDRGIYGYTF.

Here the CDR3 reads CASSIGTGGQETQYF. DNA of the CDR3: TGTGCCAGCAGTATCGGGACAGGGGGCCAAGAGACCCAGTACTTC. The V call is TRBV27, the J call TRBJ2-5; TRBD1 aligns across 11 bases. Germline loops: CDR1 MNHEY, CDR2 SMNVEV (reference sequence). V gave up 5 bases and J gave up 1 base; unmatched junction bases: 3. CDR3 length: 15 residues.

This rearrangement joins TRBV7-8 to TRBJ1-2, with D possibly matching TRBD1 (5 bases). There are 13 residues in the CDR3. The germline V and J ends were trimmed by 4 bases and 7 bases, with 13 bases remaining between them. Germline V lookup: CDR1 SGHVS, CDR2 FQNEAQ. This CDR3 is CASSYAGNTGYTF. Here the CDR3 DNA reads TGTGCCAGCAGCTACGCAGGGAATACTGGCTACACCTTC. Using reference TRBV7-8 and TRBJ1-2 for the parts outside the CDR3, the full variable domain is GAGVSQSPRYKVAKRGQDVALRCDPISGHVSLFWYQQALGQGPEFLTYFQNEAQLDKSGLPSDRFFAERPEGSVSTLKIQRTQQEDSAVYLCASSYAGNTGYTFGSGTRLTVV.

As for this clone: Sequence at one end of the junction differs from germline and may be a read error. V gene TRBV2 combines with J gene TRBJ1-1; the D is unclear. There are 15 residues in the CDR3. Per the germline V gene, CDR1 is SNHLY and CDR2 is FYNNEI. CDR3 nucleotide sequence: TGTGCCAGCAATCCAGCGAACACTGAAGCTGCTCACCCCCTCTTT. Translating gives CASNPANTEAAHPLF.

V usage is TRBV5-6 and J usage is TRBJ1-1, with 7 positions matching TRBD1. J lost 4 bases, V lost 4 bases, and 4 bases had no gene match. Germline-derived CDR1 and CDR2 are SGHDT and YYEEEE. The CDR3 spans 13 residues. CDR3 coding DNA: TGTGCCAGCAGCCCCGGGACAGTCACTGAAGCTTTCTTT. Its protein product is CASSPGTVTEAFF.

This chain connects TRBV4-1 to TRBJ2-7; TRBD2 agrees at 11 bases. Germline V lookup: CDR1 MGHRA, CDR2 YSYEKL. CDR3 length: 16 residues. Germline trimming cut 2 bases from V and 5 bases from J; bases unmatched to any gene: 8. This chain's CDR3 is CASSQPTSGVPNEQYF. The CDR3 nucleotides read TGCGCCAGCAGCCAACCGACTAGCGGGGTCCCAAACGAGCAGTACTTC.

The V call is TRBV6-5, the J call TRBJ2-3; D is ambiguous. Germline CDR1 and CDR2: MNHEY and SVGAGI. Deletions cut 6 bases from V and 2 bases from J, with 9 bases between. There are 13 residues in the CDR3. CDR3 sequence: CASRRVATDTQYF. The CDR3 DNA reads as TGTGCCAGCAGAAGGGTTGCCACAGATACGCAGTATTTT.

This clone occurred once. V gene TRBV3-1 (or the pseudogene TRBV3-2) combines with J gene TRBJ1-3, with D unresolved. Germline V lookup: CDR1 LGHDT, CDR2 YNNKEL (reference sequence). This CDR3 has 15 residues. Trimming cost V 0 bases and J 3 bases, with 9 bases left between them. Here the CDR3 reads CASSQDATIGNTIYF. CDR3 nucleotide sequence: TGTGCCAGCAGCCAAGATGCTACGATTGGAAACACCATATATTTT.

This clone has just one count. The chain carries TRBV7-9 and TRBJ1-4, with 10 bases matching TRBD1. Trimming cost V 5 bases and J 6 bases; bases outside gene matches: 6. This CDR3 is 15 amino acids long. Germline V lookup: CDR1 SEHNR, CDR2 FQNEAQ (reference sequence). Written as DNA, the CDR3 is TGTGCCAGCAGCAGAGCCGGGACAGGGGATGAAAAACTGTTTTTT. Translating gives CASSRAGTGDEKLFF.

The chain joins TRBV30 to TRBJ2-7; 7 nucleotides line up with TRBD2. CDR3 length: 14 amino acids. Germline V lookup: CDR1 GTSNPN, CDR2 SVGIG (reference sequence). The V segment lost 0 bases and the J segment 5 bases; nucleotides outside the gene matches: 7. This chain's CDR3 is CAWSVGAGKDEQYF. The CDR3 nucleotides are TGTGCCTGGAGTGTAGGAGCGGGGAAAGACGAGCAGTACTTC.

J is TRBJ2-3 and V is TRBV25-1, with TRBD2 matching over 7 bases. Unmatched junction bases numbered 8, after V lost 3 bases and J lost 2 bases. Per the germline V gene, CDR1 is MGHDK and CDR2 is SYGVNS. CDR3 size: 16 residues. Here the CDR3 DNA reads TGTGCCAGCAGTGAGGTAGCGGGCGGTTTCACAGATACGCAGTATTTT. This translates into CASSEVAGGFTDTQYF. The complete variable domain, with remaining parts taken from reference TRBV25-1 and TRBJ2-3, reads EADIYQTPRYLVIGTGKKITLECSQTMGHDKMYWYQQDPGMELHLIHYSYGVNSTEKGDLSSESTVSRIRTEHFPLTLESARPSHTSQYLCASSEVAGGFTDTQYFGPGTRLTVL.

The chain joins TRBV24-1 to TRBJ2-3, with 7 bases fitting TRBD1. V was clipped by 4 bases and J by 7 bases; unmatched bases: 7. The CDR3 loop spans 14 amino acids. Germline CDR1 KGHDR, CDR2 SFDVKD. The CDR3 coding sequence is TGTGCCACCAGTGACTCTAGACAGGGCTATACGCAGTATTTT. It is translated as CATSDSRQGYTQYF.